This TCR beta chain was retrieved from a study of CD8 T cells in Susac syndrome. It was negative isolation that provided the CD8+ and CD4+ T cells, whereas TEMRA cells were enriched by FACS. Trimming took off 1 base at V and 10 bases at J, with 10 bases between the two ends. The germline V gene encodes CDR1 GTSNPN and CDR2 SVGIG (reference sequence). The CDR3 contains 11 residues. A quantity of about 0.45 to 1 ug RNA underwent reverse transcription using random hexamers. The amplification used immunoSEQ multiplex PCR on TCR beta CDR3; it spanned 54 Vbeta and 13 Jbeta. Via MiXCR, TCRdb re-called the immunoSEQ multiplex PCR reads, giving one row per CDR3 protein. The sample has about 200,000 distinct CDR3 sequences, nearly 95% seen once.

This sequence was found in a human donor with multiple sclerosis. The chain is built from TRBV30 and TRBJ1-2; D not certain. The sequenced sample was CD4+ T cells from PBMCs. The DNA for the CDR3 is TGTGCCTGGAGTGGACAACTTGTCTACACCTTC. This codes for CAWSGQLVYTF.